Given below is one T cell receptor beta chain in context. Its target is unknown. CDR3 length: 15 amino acids. With V trimmed by 10 bases and J by 4 bases, 15 bases remained unmatched. CDR1 is MNHEY, CDR2 SVGEGT, per germline. The data stem from a study of human T cells and chemical hapten exposure. Time point here: patch test 3, about 24 weeks after DPC sensitization. The treatment is: therapeutic diphenylcyclopropenone sensitization with weekly scalp DPC. Blood was collected ahead of every patch test applied. In TCRdb, the RACE reads were re-called with MiXCR into one record per CDR3 protein. Seen here are approximately 72,000 distinct CDR3 sequences, around 10% observed once, and the top ten hold approximately 1.5%. Whole-study results and caveats: The donor cohort had alopecia, so its immune response may not match that of healthy people. After DPC sensitization, TCRs above 1 in 1000 frequency showed no change.

This clonotype was obtained from a woman between 50 and 59 years old with alopecia areata. Some clones in this sample may be carry-over from other donors' samples. The source was whole blood, collected in connection with sensitization to the hapten diphenylcyclopropenone (DPC). The chain recombines TRBV6-2 or TRBV6-3 with TRBJ2-5, with 7 bases fitting TRBD1. CDR3 DNA: TGTGCCACCACTCTATCCCTGACAGGGTTAGAGACCCAGTACTTC. It is translated as CATTLSLTGLETQYF.